The text below deals with one TCR beta chain. Its antigen is undetermined. With V trimmed by 1 base and J by 4 bases, 1 base remained unmatched. This CDR3 has 16 amino acids. CDR1 and CDR2 (germline): LNHNV, YYDKDF (reference sequence). This sample was taken from a study of shared clonotypes between healthy human individuals. CD4+ cell separation produced CD45RA+ naive and CD45RA-negative memory subsets. Study-wide results and limits: Sorted-subset sequencing was shown by rarefaction to be incomplete despite large depth.

The DNA input per sorted-subset replicate PCR was about 190 ng, corresponding to 30,000 or so T cell genomes. TCRdb's table, derived via immunoSEQ multiplex PCR, lists solely in-frame clones and lacks some. There are over 1.5 million clones in the sample; approximately 98% occur only once, and roughly 0.4% lies in the top ten. The sample taken for sequencing was naive CD4+ T cells sorted from blood. Documented subset: CD45RA+ positively selected. This clonotype was obtained from a man between 25 and 39 years old in good health. This chain connects TRBV15 to TRBJ2-5; 15 bases match TRBD2. The CDR3 reads CATSRGTSGRAETQYF. CDR3 bases: TGTGCCACCAGCAGAGGGACTAGCGGGAGGGCAGAGACCCAGTACTTC.